The 23 T cell receptor beta chains presented below share a single source sample, sequenced in a study of blood T cell repertoires in COVID-19. The method was immunoSEQ multiplex PCR; TCRdb's version includes in-frame clones alone and lacks a portion of them. The sample yields approximately 110,000 clones, 75% to 90% seen once. Sequenced input: peripheral blood. Every receptor here comes from a woman of 80 years or more with COVID-19, enrolled during active disease.

This chain links TRBV28 with TRBJ1-6, with 10 bases matching TRBD1. The V segment lost 4 bases and the J segment 5 bases; nucleotides outside the gene matches: 2. The CDR3 totals 15 residues. CDR1 and CDR2 (germline): MDHEN, SYDVKM. The DNA for the CDR3 is TGTGCCAGCAGTTCCGGGACAGGGGATAATTCACCCCTCCACTTT. Translated: CASSSGTGDNSPLHF.

The chain combines TRBV15 with TRBJ1-1; no clear D. The CDR3 length is 13 residues. V lost 0 bases to trimming and J lost 1 base, with 3 bases between them. Germline lookup yields CDR1 LNHNV and CDR2 YYDKDF (reference sequence). In DNA, the CDR3 is TGTGCCACCAGCAGAGAGGCGAACACTGAAGCTTTCTTT. Translated: CATSREANTEAFF.

V is TRBV19 and J is TRBJ2-3, with TRBD2 identical over 9 bases. Germline V gene data show CDR1 as LNHDA and CDR2 as SQIVND (reference sequence). The CDR3 is 16 amino acids. Trimming cost V 7 bases and J 1 base; bases outside gene matches: 9. The CDR3 reads CASTPGLARGTDTQYF. CDR3 in DNA: TGTGCCAGTACCCCAGGACTAGCGAGAGGCACAGATACGCAGTATTTT.

J is TRBJ2-7 and V is TRBV3-1 (or the pseudogene TRBV3-2); TRBD2 might be the D (6 bases). With 0 bases removed from V and 3 bases from J, the gap between germline ends came to 21 bases. The CDR3 is 18 residues long. CDR1 LGHDT and CDR2 YNNKEL come from the germline V gene (reference sequence). CDR3 region: CASSQEGLARNLGYEQYF. CDR3 DNA: TGTGCCAGCAGCCAAGAAGGGCTAGCGAGGAACTTGGGCTACGAGCAGTACTTC.

This chain links TRBV20-1 with TRBJ2-5, with a tentative D call TRBD2 (6 bases). The CDR3 consists of 14 residues. CDR1 and CDR2 (germline): DFQATT, SNEGSKA (reference sequence). The germline V and J ends were trimmed by 6 bases and 3 bases, with 17 bases remaining between them. The CDR3 DNA follows: TGCAGTGCCAGTCCGTCGGGAGCGAAAGAGACCCAGTACTTC. Protein product: CSASPSGAKETQYF.

V is TRBV7-9 and J is TRBJ2-3, with TRBD2 as a possible D gene (6 bases). This CDR3 has 14 amino acids. V gave up 5 bases and J gave up 1 base, with 10 bases separating them. Looked up from germline, CDR1 is SEHNR and CDR2 is FQNEAQ (reference sequence). CDR3 amino acids: CASSRPGGTDTQYF. The CDR3 DNA reads as TGTGCCAGCAGCCGCCCGGGAGGCACAGATACGCAGTATTTT. Variable domain in full (rest from reference TRBV7-9 and TRBJ2-3): DTGVSQNPRHKITKRGQNVTFRCDPISEHNRLYWYRQTLGQGPEFLTYFQNEAQLEKSRLLSDRFSAERPKGSFSTLEIQRTEQGDSAMYLCASSRPGGTDTQYFGPGTRLTVL.

The J gene is TRBJ1-2, the V gene TRBV4-1, with 8 bases aligning to TRBD1. Germline assignment: CDR1 MGHRA and CDR2 YSYEKL. The length of the CDR3 is 19 residues. With 1 base clipped from V and 8 bases from J, the junction kept 21 bases outside the gene matches. The DNA of the CDR3 is TGCGCCAGCAGCCAAGCGCCCCGGGACAGGATGTTTGTTAGTTCGGGCTACACCTTC. It yields the protein CASSQAPRDRMFVSSGYTF.

The CDR3 DNA reads TGTGCCAGCTCACCAGGGACAGGCTCATCTGAAGCTTTCTTT. It yields the protein CASSPGTGSSEAFF. The chain carries TRBV18 and TRBJ1-1; TRBD1 matches 8 bases. The CDR3 runs to 14 residues. Germline V gives CDR1 KGHSH, CDR2 LQKENI. The V segment lost 2 bases and the J segment 6 bases; nucleotides outside the gene matches: 5.

This sequence joins TRBV5-1 and TRBJ1-2; D is unresolved. CDR1 SGHRS and CDR2 YFSETQ come from the germline V gene. CDR3 size: 16 residues. The V and J ends lost 1 base and 6 bases respectively, with 19 bases between them. This CDR3 reads CASSLRGHSDGHGYTF. CDR3 nucleotides: TGCGCCAGCAGCTTGCGAGGGCACAGCGATGGCCATGGCTACACCTTC.

The chain couples TRBV7-2 to TRBJ2-7; D may be TRBD2 (6 bases). The V end lost 1 base, the J end lost 4 bases, and 20 bases lay between the germline ends. Germline CDR1 is SGHTA and CDR2 is FQGNSA. CDR3 length: 17 amino acids. The CDR3 spells CASSLVWRGKSSYEQYF. Written as DNA, the CDR3 is TGTGCCAGCAGCTTAGTGTGGCGCGGGAAGAGCTCGTACGAGCAGTACTTC.

This chain links TRBV2 with TRBJ2-5; 9 bases line up with TRBD1. There are 15 residues in the CDR3. With 4 bases clipped from V and 2 bases from J, the junction kept 5 bases outside the gene matches. The germline gives CDR1 SNHLY, CDR2 FYNNEI. CDR3 loop: CASSVGTGIQETQYF. The CDR3, as DNA: TGTGCCAGCAGTGTTGGGACAGGGATTCAAGAGACCCAGTACTTC.

The chain carries TRBV11-2 and TRBJ2-5; weak D call: TRBD1 (6 bases). The CDR3 sequence is 16 residues long. V was shortened by 2 bases and J by 0 bases, with 13 bases between the two germline ends. Germline CDR1 SGHAT, CDR2 FQNNGV. Written as DNA, the CDR3 is TGTGCCAGCAGCTTAAGGGACACCACATACCAAGAGACCCAGTACTTC. This encodes CASSLRDTTYQETQYF. The whole variable domain, remainder taken from reference TRBV11-2 and TRBJ2-5, is EAGVAQSPRYKIIEKRQSVAFWCNPISGHATLYWYQQILGQGPKLLIQFQNNGVVDDSQLPKDRFSAERLKGVDSTLKIQPAKLEDSAVYLCASSLRDTTYQETQYFGPGTRLLVL.

This chain connects TRBV11-2 to TRBJ1-1; 9 bases match TRBD1. Looked up from germline, CDR1 is SGHAT and CDR2 is FQNNGV. This CDR3 is 14 amino acids long. Trimming cost V 5 bases and J 2 bases; bases outside gene matches: 3. The CDR3 protein is CASSRGQGNTEAFF. CDR3 in DNA: TGTGCCAGCAGCCGGGGACAGGGAAACACTGAAGCTTTCTTT.

The J gene is TRBJ2-1, the V gene TRBV19, with D tentatively TRBD1 (5 bases). This CDR3 spans 14 amino acids. Germline V gene lookup returns CDR1 LNHDA and CDR2 SQIVND (reference sequence). Trimming removed 9 bases at V and 4 bases at J, with 16 bases between. The CDR3 nucleotides read TGTGCCAGACAGACAGAAGATAGATACAATGAGCAGTTCTTC. Amino acids: CARQTEDRYNEQFF. Together with reference TRBV19 and TRBJ2-1, the CDR3 gives the full variable domain: DGGITQSPKYLFRKEGQNVTLSCEQNLNHDAMYWYRQDPGQGLRLIYYSQIVNDFQKGDIAEGYSVSREKKESFPLTVTSAQKNPTAFYLCARQTEDRYNEQFFGPGTRLTVL.

V usage is TRBV6-6 and J usage is TRBJ2-1; 7 positions match TRBD2. The germline gives CDR1 MNHNY, CDR2 SVGAGI (reference sequence). The CDR3 length is 16 residues. The trim removed 0 bases at V and 7 bases at J, leaving 9 bases unmatched. The CDR3 loop reads CASSYSTSSGGNEQFF. CDR3 coding DNA: TGTGCCAGCAGTTACTCGACCTCCTCCGGGGGGAATGAGCAGTTCTTC.

This clone was counted a few times. The rearrangement links TRBV4-3 to TRBJ2-1; tentative D call: TRBD2 (5 bases). The CDR3 consists of 15 residues. Per the germline V gene, CDR1 is LGHNA and CDR2 is YSLEER. Trimming removed 0 bases at V and 7 bases at J, with 13 bases between. The CDR3 nucleotides are TGCGCCAGCAGCCAAGATCTGGTCGGGGAGAATGAGCAGTTCTTC. The encoded protein is CASSQDLVGENEQFF.

Comment on this clone: This sample includes further DNA sequences coding for the same CDR3. DNA for the CDR3: TGCAGTGCTAGTGGCGCAGATACGCAGTATTTT. This sequence encodes CSASGADTQYF. The chain joins TRBV20-1 to TRBJ2-3; D not certain. Germline CDR1 is DFQATT and CDR2 is SNEGSKA (reference sequence). Trimming pared 3 bases from V and 4 bases from J, leaving 5 bases between. This CDR3 region has 11 residues.

J is TRBJ2-2 and V is TRBV7-3; D not certain. The CDR3 sequence is 14 residues long. V dropped 2 bases and J dropped 1 base, with 5 bases sitting between them. Germline V gene lookup returns CDR1 SGHTA and CDR2 FQGTGA. CDR3 residues: CASSLRQNTGELFF. The CDR3 DNA reads TGTGCCAGCAGCTTACGACAGAACACCGGGGAGCTGTTTTTT. The complete variable domain, with remaining parts taken from reference TRBV7-3 and TRBJ2-2, reads GAGVSQTPSNKVTEKGKYVELRCDPISGHTALYWYRQSLGQGPEFLIYFQGTGAADDSGLPNDRFFAVRPEGSVSTLKIQRTERGDSAVYLCASSLRQNTGELFFGEGSRLTVL.

The chain employs TRBV5-5 and TRBJ1-4; tentatively, D is TRBD1 (6 bases). Trimming took off 0 bases at V and 7 bases at J, with 16 bases between the two ends. The CDR3 contains 16 residues. Germline CDR1 reads SGHKS; CDR2 reads YYEKEE (reference sequence). CDR3 in amino acids: CASSLAASSRGEKLFF. In DNA, the CDR3 is TGTGCCAGCAGCTTGGCGGCAAGTTCCAGGGGTGAAAAACTGTTTTTT.

This clone appeared once. The V gene is TRBV28, the J gene TRBJ1-5; D gene uncertain. The CDR3 runs to 14 residues. Germline V gene lookup returns CDR1 MDHEN and CDR2 SYDVKM. Trimming took off 4 bases at V and 0 bases at J, with 7 bases between the two ends. The CDR3 bases are TGTGCCAGCAGTTCCCCTCTTAGCAATCAGCCCCAGCATTTT. Amino acid sequence: CASSSPLSNQPQHF. The full variable domain, in which reference TRBV28 and TRBJ1-5 provide the parts outside the CDR3, is DVKVTQSSRYLVKRTGEKVFLECVQDMDHENMFWYRQDPGLGLRLIYFSYDVKMKEKGDIPEGYSVSREKKERFSLILESASTNQTSMYLCASSSPLSNQPQHFGDGTRLSIL.

The V and J genes are TRBV7-6 and TRBJ1-5; the D gene is possibly TRBD1 (6 bases). Germline values: CDR1 SGHVS, CDR2 FNYEAQ. The CDR3 runs 13 residues. Trimming shortened V by 4 bases and J by 5 bases, and 9 bases separated the two germline ends. The CDR3 DNA reads TGTGCCAGCAGCTCCCGACAGGATCAGCCCCAGCATTTT. Amino acids: CASSSRQDQPQHF.

V and J are TRBV7-8 and TRBJ2-1; D may be TRBD2 (6 bases). The germline gives CDR1 SGHVS, CDR2 FQNEAQ. With 5 bases removed from V and 0 bases from J, the gap between germline ends came to 20 bases. The CDR3 totals 18 residues. The CDR3 region has the DNA TGTGCCAGCAGCCTGGGGGTCGGAGGGACTTACTCCTACAATGAGCAGTTCTTC. Protein sequence: CASSLGVGGTYSYNEQFF.

The chain links TRBV28 to TRBJ1-6; D not resolved. This CDR3 is 11 amino acids long. Germline CDR1 is MDHEN and CDR2 is SYDVKM. V was clipped by 6 bases and J by 8 bases, with 5 bases between them. The CDR3 DNA is TGTGCCAGCAGCGCAGATTCACCCCTCCACTTT. Protein product: CASSADSPLHF. The full variable domain, in which reference TRBV28 and TRBJ1-6 provide the parts outside the CDR3, is DVKVTQSSRYLVKRTGEKVFLECVQDMDHENMFWYRQDPGLGLRLIYFSYDVKMKEKGDIPEGYSVSREKKERFSLILESASTNQTSMYLCASSADSPLHFGNGTRLTVT.